The clone carrying this T cell receptor (beta chain) occurred a few times. Trimming took 2 bases from V and 1 from J, leaving 9 bases between them. The CDR3 has 14 amino acids. Germline V gene data show CDR1 as SGHRS and CDR2 as YFSETQ. These data originate in a study of blood T cell repertoires in COVID-19. Per the original methods: Amplified reference gene primers provided the basis for estimating nucleated cell counts. The table came from immunoSEQ multiplex PCR; TCRdb's copy has only in-frame clones and leaves some out. D and trimming were read from the DNA, whereas the V and J calls and clone size are those reported in that table. The sample has 150,000 to 200,000 clones; just under 80% are singletons.

This chain joins TRBV5-1 and TRBJ1-1; TRBD1 is a possible D gene (5 bases). Sequencing was performed on peripheral blood. The sequence was collected from a woman aged 80 or over with acute or convalescent COVID-19. The CDR3 loop is CASSFQGWNTEAFF. CDR3 nucleotides: TGCGCCAGCAGCTTCCAGGGTTGGAACACTGAAGCTTTCTTT.